The 26 T cell receptor beta chains below were found in one sample sequenced in a study of T cell repertoires in cytomegalovirus infection. These TCRs are of unknown antigen specificity. TCRdb re-derived calls from the reads in MiXCR, one entry per CDR3 protein. The sample has 84,000 or so distinct CDR3 sequences, approximately 43% seen once; the top ten hold just over 90%. The source material was CD8+ T cells from cultured PBMCs, sampled from culture after CMV antigen stimulation. All receptors come from a human donor in good health (CMV status not recorded). Some clones in this sample may be carry-over from other donors' samples.

This clonotype was recorded a few times. This sequence joins TRBV11-2 and TRBJ2-2, with 8 bases matching TRBD2. This CDR3 has 16 amino acids. Germline values: CDR1 SGHAT, CDR2 FQNNGV. V trimming: 6 bases; J trimming: 0 bases; junction bases outside the gene matches: 6. CDR3 sequence: CASSATSGSNTGELFF. The CDR3 DNA follows: TGTGCCAGCAGTGCCACTAGCGGCTCGAACACCGGGGAGCTGTTTTTT. The variable domain in full, with the rest retrieved from reference TRBV11-2 and TRBJ2-2, is EAGVAQSPRYKIIEKRQSVAFWCNPISGHATLYWYQQILGQGPKLLIQFQNNGVVDDSQLPKDRFSAERLKGVDSTLKIQPAKLEDSAVYLCASSATSGSNTGELFFGEGSRLTVL.

This clonotype was detected many times. The rearrangement links TRBV7-2 to TRBJ1-5; D might be TRBD1 (5 bases). V was trimmed by 3 bases and J by 1 base, leaving 10 bases between them. Germline loops: CDR1 SGHTA, CDR2 FQGNSA. The CDR3 extends over 15 amino acids. The CDR3 sequence: CASSLGVTSNQPQHF. DNA for the CDR3: TGTGCCAGCAGCTTGGGGGTGACGAGCAATCAGCCCCAGCATTTT.

V usage is TRBV12-5 and J usage is TRBJ1-1; D might be TRBD1 (5 bases). Germline V gene data show CDR1 as LGHNT and CDR2 as FRNRAP. There are 14 residues in the CDR3. V was clipped by 7 bases and J by 3 bases, with 15 bases between them. CDR3: CASAQGASDTEAFF. The CDR3 DNA reads as TGTGCTAGTGCTCAAGGGGCGTCGGACACTGAAGCTTTCTTT.

CDR3 sequence reads: CASSYSKETQYF. The CDR3 DNA reads TGTGCCAGCAGTTACTCGAAGGAGACCCAGTACTTC. The chain uses TRBV6-2 or TRBV6-3 and TRBJ2-5; D is ambiguous. Germline CDR1 is MNHEY and CDR2 is SVGEGT. The CDR3 spans 12 residues. Trimming took 0 bases from V and 5 from J, leaving 4 bases between them.

The sample holds one count of this clonotype. J is TRBJ1-4 and V is TRBV11-2; the D gene is possibly TRBD1 (5 bases). This CDR3 spans 15 amino acids. V lost 2 bases to trimming and J lost 10 bases, with 17 bases between them. Germline loops: CDR1 SGHAT, CDR2 FQNNGV. CDR3 amino acids: CASSLTVRRGGKLFF. CDR3 in DNA: TGTGCCAGCAGCTTAACGGTTAGGAGGGGTGGAAAACTGTTTTTT.

There are many counts of this clonotype. The V call is TRBV7-8, the J call TRBJ2-7, with TRBD2 matching over 7 bases. The J segment lost 3 bases and the V segment lost 1 base, leaving 3 bases of the junction unmatched. The CDR3 loop spans 14 amino acids. CDR1 SGHVS and CDR2 FQNEAQ come from the germline V gene. The CDR3 protein is CASSLGTRDYEQYF. CDR3 sequence (DNA): TGTGCCAGCAGCTTAGGGACTAGAGACTACGAGCAGTACTTC.

The V call is TRBV12-3 or TRBV12-4, the J call TRBJ2-7; 12 bases line up with TRBD2. The CDR3 has 15 amino acids. The V gene end was trimmed by 4 bases and the J gene end by 5 bases; junction bases not matched to a gene: 6. This CDR3 is CASSSPWTSGDEQYF. The CDR3 nucleotides read TGTGCCAGCAGTTCCCCCTGGACTAGCGGGGACGAGCAGTACTTC.

V is TRBV7-3 and J is TRBJ2-6, with D maybe TRBD1 (6 bases). This CDR3 comprises 17 residues. Germline V gene lookup returns CDR1 SGHTA and CDR2 FQGTGA. V was clipped by 5 bases and J by 0 bases, with 14 bases between them. CDR3 sequence reads: CASSPSGQNSGANVLTF. The CDR3 nucleotides are TGTGCCAGCAGCCCTTCCGGACAGAACTCTGGGGCCAACGTCCTGACTTTC.

This chain joins TRBV19 and TRBJ2-7; D is undetermined. Looked up from germline, CDR1 is LNHDA and CDR2 is SQIVND (reference sequence). V lost 3 bases to trimming and J lost 2 bases, with 11 bases between them. The CDR3 loop spans 14 amino acids. In DNA form, the CDR3 reads TGTGCCAGTAGTATCTACGGTACTACCTACGAGCAGTACTTC. Translating gives CASSIYGTTYEQYF.

CDR3 in DNA: TGTGCCAGCAGTTACGGGGCGGGGGTTCCAGATACGCAGTATTTT. It codes for CASSYGAGVPDTQYF. The V gene is TRBV6-2 or TRBV6-3, the J gene TRBJ2-3, with 7 bases that match TRBD2. The CDR3 sequence is 15 residues long. In germline, CDR1 is MNHEY, CDR2 SVGEGT. The V gene end was trimmed by 2 bases and the J gene end by 4 bases; junction bases not matched to a gene: 6.

This sequence joins TRBV4-1 and TRBJ2-5; D may match TRBD1 or TRBD2 (5 bases each). CDR3 length: 15 amino acids. Germline assignment: CDR1 MGHRA and CDR2 YSYEKL. V was clipped by 0 bases and J by 4 bases, with 12 bases between them. Here the CDR3 DNA reads TGCGCCAGCAGCCAAGATAGGGGAGTGGGAGAGACCCAGTACTTC. Translated, it gives CASSQDRGVGETQYF.

Remarks on this clonotype: A read error may produce the germline difference seen at one junction end. The chain couples TRBV4-1 to TRBJ2-1, with TRBD2 identical over 10 bases. The CDR3 contains 16 residues. Germline V gene lookup returns CDR1 MGHRA and CDR2 YSYEKL. The CDR3 loop is CASSQLSSGSYQEQFF. CDR3 nucleotide sequence: TGTGCCAGCAGCCAACTCTCTAGCGGGAGTTACCAAGAGCAGTTCTTC.

The chain is built from TRBV28 and TRBJ1-5; D may be TRBD1 (6 bases). From germline, CDR1 is MDHEN and CDR2 SYDVKM. This CDR3 has 15 amino acids. V dropped 6 bases and J dropped 6 bases, with 18 bases sitting between them. The CDR3 coding sequence is TGTGCCAGCAGGAAGCGAGGGGGGCGAGGTCAGCCCCAGCATTTT. It is translated as CASRKRGGRGQPQHF.

The rearrangement uses TRBV6-1 and TRBJ2-7, with D hard to call. The CDR3 extends over 15 amino acids. Trimming left V 2 bases short and J 3 bases short, with 14 bases between. Germline CDR1 and CDR2: MNHNS and SASEGT. The CDR3 loop is CASSERETYYYEQYF. The CDR3 bases are TGTGCCAGCAGTGAACGAGAAACCTACTACTACGAGCAGTACTTC.

This clonotype was counted ten times or more. The chain carries TRBV5-4 and TRBJ2-3; D might be TRBD1 (7 bases). This CDR3 has 18 residues. The germline V gene has CDR1 SGHNT and CDR2 YYREEE (reference sequence). Trimming left V 4 bases short and J 0 bases short, with 21 bases between. The CDR3 nucleotides are TGTGCCAGCAGCCCACAGGACGGGGGACAGCATAGCACAGATACGCAGTATTTT. Its protein product is CASSPQDGGQHSTDTQYF. The whole variable domain, filled in from reference TRBV5-4 and TRBJ2-3, reads ETGVTQSPTHLIKTRGQQVTLRCSSQSGHNTVSWYQQALGQGPQFIFQYYREEENGRGNFPPRFSGLQFPNYSSELNVNALELDDSALYLCASSPQDGGQHSTDTQYFGPGTRLTVL.

The chain combines TRBV7-6 with TRBJ1-3, with 7 bases lining up with TRBD1. In germline, CDR1 is SGHVS, CDR2 FNYEAQ. The CDR3 runs 15 residues. The ends lost 4 bases at V and 4 bases at J; junction bases unmatched: 7. The CDR3 loop reads CASSYSTGPGNTIYF. CDR3 sequence (DNA): TGTGCCAGCAGCTATTCGACAGGGCCAGGAAACACCATATATTTT.

This clonotype was seen only a few times. The chain joins TRBV2 to TRBJ1-1; D is perhaps TRBD1 (5 bases). CDR3 length equals 16 residues. With 1 base removed from V and 0 bases from J, the gap between germline ends came to 12 bases. CDR1 and CDR2 from the germline V gene are SNHLY and FYNNEI. CDR3 protein: CASSEGGRTLNTEAFF. The CDR3 nucleotides read TGTGCCAGCAGTGAAGGGGGACGGACGCTGAACACTGAAGCTTTCTTT.

The chain joins TRBV27 to TRBJ2-7; 8 positions agree with TRBD1. Trimming at V came to 2 bases and at J to 1 base, leaving 13 bases not matched to a gene. Germline assignment: CDR1 MNHEY and CDR2 SMNVEV (reference sequence). This CDR3 comprises 18 residues. The CDR3 coding sequence is TGTGCCAGCAGTTTAAAGGGGACCCGGGACAGGTCTTCCTACGAGCAGTACTTC. Amino acids: CASSLKGTRDRSSYEQYF.

The chain uses TRBV10-3 and TRBJ2-7; TRBD2 matches at 12 bases. V lost 7 bases, J lost 5 bases, and 6 bases stayed unmatched. The CDR3 length is 14 residues. CDR1 is ENHRY and CDR2 is SYGVKD in the germline V gene. This CDR3 is CAINGLAGMNEQYF. Written as DNA, the CDR3 is TGTGCCATCAACGGACTAGCGGGAATGAACGAGCAGTACTTC.

This chain uses TRBV5-4 with TRBJ2-7; 10 bases are a match to TRBD1. The CDR3 is 14 amino acids. The germline gives CDR1 SGHNT, CDR2 YYREEE (reference sequence). Losses at the gene ends were 4 bases for V and 7 bases for J; bases not matched to a gene: 8. The CDR3: CASSDRGRREEQYF. The CDR3 DNA follows: TGTGCCAGCAGCGACAGGGGGCGCAGGGAAGAGCAGTACTTC.

The rearrangement joins TRBV7-2 to TRBJ2-1, with 7 bases matching TRBD1. Unmatched junction bases numbered 7, after V lost 5 bases and J lost 3 bases. The germline CDR1 and CDR2 sequences are SGHTA and FQGNSA. This CDR3 contains 15 residues. Written as DNA, the CDR3 is TGTGCCAGCAGCCCCGGGACAGAGGTCTACAATGAGCAGTTCTTC. Protein sequence: CASSPGTEVYNEQFF. The variable domain in full, with the rest retrieved from reference TRBV7-2 and TRBJ2-1, is GAGVSQSPSNKVTEKGKDVELRCDPISGHTALYWYRQSLGQGLEFLIYFQGNSAPDKSGLPSDRFSAERTGGSVSTLTIQRTQQEDSAVYLCASSPGTEVYNEQFFGPGTRLTVL.

The chain uses TRBV5-1 and TRBJ2-3; 11 nucleotides agree with TRBD2. The CDR3 runs to 16 residues. Germline values: CDR1 SGHRS, CDR2 YFSETQ. V shed 2 bases and J 1 base; nucleotides not matched to a gene: 3. CDR3 in DNA: TGCGCCAGCAGCTTTAAACTAGCGGGAGGCACAGATACGCAGTATTTT. The encoded protein is CASSFKLAGGTDTQYF.

This clonotype was observed a few times. The gene calls are TRBV27 and TRBJ1-5; 7 nucleotides match TRBD1. Per the germline V gene, CDR1 is MNHEY and CDR2 is SMNVEV (reference sequence). The CDR3 extends over 13 amino acids. V shed 10 bases, J shed 5 bases, and the junction held 8 bases outside the gene matches. CDR3 coding DNA: TGTGCCACCAGGGGGGGGGTGTATCAGCCCCAGCATTTT. Translating gives CATRGGVYQPQHF.

The chain recombines TRBV18 with TRBJ1-1; D is possibly TRBD1 (5 bases). The CDR3 has 15 residues. The V gene lost 6 bases and the J gene lost 3 bases, with 17 bases spanning the gap. Germline lookup yields CDR1 KGHSH and CDR2 LQKENI. CDR3 amino acids: CASSRDQGTDTEAFF. The DNA of the CDR3 is TGTGCCAGCTCCCGCGACCAGGGTACGGACACTGAAGCTTTCTTT.

The rearrangement joins TRBV20-1 to TRBJ2-7, with a possible D match to TRBD2 (6 bases). The CDR3 covers 15 residues. Germline V gene data show CDR1 as DFQATT and CDR2 as SNEGSKA (reference sequence). The V end lost 3 bases, the J end lost 3 bases, and 18 bases lay between the germline ends. The CDR3 coding sequence is TGCAGTGCTAGTACTCCCGGGACTTATTACTACGAGCAGTACTTC. Its translation: CSASTPGTYYYEQYF.

J is TRBJ2-7 and V is TRBV28; tentative D call: TRBD1 (5 bases). This CDR3 region has 15 residues. V was cut by 3 bases and J by 3 bases, with 15 bases left in between. Germline CDR1 reads MDHEN; CDR2 reads SYDVKM. The CDR3 bases are TGTGCCAGCAGTTTGGCGCTTGGGGCTCTCTACGAGCAGTACTTC. Translating gives CASSLALGALYEQYF.